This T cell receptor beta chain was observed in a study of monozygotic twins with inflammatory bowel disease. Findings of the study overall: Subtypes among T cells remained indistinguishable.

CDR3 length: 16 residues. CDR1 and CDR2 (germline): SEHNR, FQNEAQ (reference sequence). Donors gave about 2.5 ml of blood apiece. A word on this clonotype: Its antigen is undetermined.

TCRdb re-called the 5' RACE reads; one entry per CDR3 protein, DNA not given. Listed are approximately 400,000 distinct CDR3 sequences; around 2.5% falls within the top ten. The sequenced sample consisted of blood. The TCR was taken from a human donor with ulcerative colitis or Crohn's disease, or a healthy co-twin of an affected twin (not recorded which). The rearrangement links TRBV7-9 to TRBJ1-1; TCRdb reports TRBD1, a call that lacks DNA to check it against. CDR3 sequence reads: CASSSGGGRGFGEAFF.